One TCR beta chain is described in this entry. Its antigen remains unidentified. This may stem from a read error, because a much larger clone lies one nucleotide away. Using RNA template, CDR3s of TCR alpha and beta were amplified with iRepertoire arm-PCR. One-step reverse transcription and amplification started from about 100-400 ng of tissue mRNA or PBMC total RNA. TCRdb re-called the multiplex PCR reads with MiXCR, one entry per CDR3 protein. This table has about 190,000 distinct CDR3 sequences, 32% appearing once. This record belongs to a study of glioma-infiltrating T cells. Unmatched junction bases numbered 12, after V lost 9 bases and J lost 1 base. The CDR3 extends over 18 amino acids. Study-level points and caveats: Tissue and blood shared very few CDR3 sequences. Above-expected tissue-blood divergence occurred in all gliomas, most in low-grade ones.

This receptor was obtained from a human donor with low-grade glioma or glioblastoma, undergoing nonglioma brain surgery, or in good health (not recorded which). The chain joins TRBV12-3 or TRBV12-4 to TRBJ2-3; 14 nucleotides align to TRBD2. The sequenced material came from glioma tissue, nonneoplastic brain tissue, or PBMCs (not recorded which). CDR3 DNA sequence: TGTGCCAGAAGTCCCAAGACTAGCGGGAGGGCCCGCACAGATACGCAGTATTTT. Its translation is CARSPKTSGRARTDTQYF.